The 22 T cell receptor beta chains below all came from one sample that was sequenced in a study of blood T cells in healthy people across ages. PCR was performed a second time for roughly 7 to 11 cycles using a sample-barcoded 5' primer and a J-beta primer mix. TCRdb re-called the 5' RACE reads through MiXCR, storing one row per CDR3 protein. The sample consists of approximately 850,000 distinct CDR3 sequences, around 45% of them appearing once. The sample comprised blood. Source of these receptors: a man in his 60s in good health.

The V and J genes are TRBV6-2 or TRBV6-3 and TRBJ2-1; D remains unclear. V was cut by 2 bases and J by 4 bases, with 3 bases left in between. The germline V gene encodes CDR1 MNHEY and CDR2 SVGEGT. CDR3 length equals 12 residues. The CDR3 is CASSYMYNEQFF. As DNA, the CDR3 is TGTGCCAGCAGTTACATGTACAATGAGCAGTTCTTC.

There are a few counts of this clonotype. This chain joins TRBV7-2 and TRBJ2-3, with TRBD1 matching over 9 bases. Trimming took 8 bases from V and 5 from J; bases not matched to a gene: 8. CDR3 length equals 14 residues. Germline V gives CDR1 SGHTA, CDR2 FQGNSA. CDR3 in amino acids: CASGNRGRLDTQYF. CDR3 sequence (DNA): TGTGCCAGCGGAAACAGGGGGCGCTTAGATACGCAGTATTTT. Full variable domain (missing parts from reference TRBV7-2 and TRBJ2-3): GAGVSQSPSNKVTEKGKDVELRCDPISGHTALYWYRQSLGQGLEFLIYFQGNSAPDKSGLPSDRFSAERTGGSVSTLTIQRTQQEDSAVYLCASGNRGRLDTQYFGPGTRLTVL.

The CDR3 nucleotides are TGTGCCAGCAGCAACGGTGGCAAGCAGTACTTC. It translates to CASSNGGKQYF. This sequence joins TRBV7-2 and TRBJ2-4; D is unclear. Germline lookup yields CDR1 SGHTA and CDR2 FQGNSA. Trimming pared 5 bases from V and 13 bases from J, leaving 12 bases between. CDR3 length: 11 amino acids.

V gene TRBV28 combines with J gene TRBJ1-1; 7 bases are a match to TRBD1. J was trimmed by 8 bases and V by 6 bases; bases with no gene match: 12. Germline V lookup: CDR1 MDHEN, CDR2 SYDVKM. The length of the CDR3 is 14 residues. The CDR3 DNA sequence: TGTGCCAGCAGGCAAGGGGGCCGAAGCACAGAAGCTTTCTTT. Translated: CASRQGGRSTEAFF.

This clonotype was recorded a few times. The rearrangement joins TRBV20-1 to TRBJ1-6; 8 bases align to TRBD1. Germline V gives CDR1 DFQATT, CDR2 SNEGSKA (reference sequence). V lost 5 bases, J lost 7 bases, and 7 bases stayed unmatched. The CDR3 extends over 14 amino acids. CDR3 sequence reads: CSAVSRGRNSPLHF. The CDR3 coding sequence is TGCAGTGCTGTAAGCAGGGGGCGGAATTCACCCCTCCACTTT.

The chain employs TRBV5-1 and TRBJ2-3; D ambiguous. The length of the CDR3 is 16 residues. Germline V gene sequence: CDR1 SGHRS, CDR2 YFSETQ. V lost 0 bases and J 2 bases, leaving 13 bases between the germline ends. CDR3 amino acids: CASSLGNPTLTDTQYF. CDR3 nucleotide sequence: TGCGCCAGCAGCTTGGGAAACCCAACACTCACAGATACGCAGTATTTT.

CDR3 bases: TGTGCCAGCCTCAACAGGGGGGGATCGGCTAATGAAAAACTGTTTTTT. It is translated as CASLNRGGSANEKLFF. This chain connects TRBV28 to TRBJ1-4; 8 bases agree with TRBD1. The CDR3 contains 16 residues. V dropped 8 bases and J dropped 3; count of bases not matched to a gene: 11. In germline, CDR1 is MDHEN, CDR2 SYDVKM. Looking up the rest from reference TRBV28 and TRBJ1-4 gives the full variable domain: DVKVTQSSRYLVKRTGEKVFLECVQDMDHENMFWYRQDPGLGLRLIYFSYDVKMKEKGDIPEGYSVSREKKERFSLILESASTNQTSMYLCASLNRGGSANEKLFFGSGTQLSVL.

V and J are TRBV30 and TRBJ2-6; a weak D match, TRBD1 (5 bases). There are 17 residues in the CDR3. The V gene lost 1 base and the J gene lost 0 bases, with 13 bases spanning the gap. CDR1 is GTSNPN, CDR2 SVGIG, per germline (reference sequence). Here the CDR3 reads CAWSALRQSSGANVLTF. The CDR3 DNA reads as TGTGCCTGGAGTGCTCTCCGACAGAGCTCTGGGGCCAACGTCCTGACTTTC.

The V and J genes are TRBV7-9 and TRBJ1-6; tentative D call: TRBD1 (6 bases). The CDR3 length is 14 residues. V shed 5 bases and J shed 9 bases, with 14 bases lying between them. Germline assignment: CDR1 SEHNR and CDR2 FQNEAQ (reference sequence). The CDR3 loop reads CASSRPGRGSPLHF. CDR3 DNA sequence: TGTGCCAGCAGCCGCCCGGGCAGGGGTTCACCCCTCCACTTT. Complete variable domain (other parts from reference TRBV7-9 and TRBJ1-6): DTGVSQNPRHKITKRGQNVTFRCDPISEHNRLYWYRQTLGQGPEFLTYFQNEAQLEKSRLLSDRFSAERPKGSFSTLEIQRTEQGDSAMYLCASSRPGRGSPLHFGNGTRLTVT.

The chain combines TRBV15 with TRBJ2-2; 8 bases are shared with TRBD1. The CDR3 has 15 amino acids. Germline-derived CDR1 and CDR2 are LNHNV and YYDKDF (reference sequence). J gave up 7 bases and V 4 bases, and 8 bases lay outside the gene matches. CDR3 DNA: TGTGCCACCAGCAAAGACAGGGGACTGGGCGGGGAGCTGTTTTTT. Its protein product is CATSKDRGLGGELFF.

The CDR3 DNA is TGCGCCAGCAGCCAAGGGGCAGGGGGGCTTGGCTATGGCTACACCTTC. Translating gives CASSQGAGGLGYGYTF. This chain connects TRBV4-3 to TRBJ1-2, with 7 nucleotides matching TRBD1. V trimming: 1 base; J trimming: 4 bases; junction bases outside the gene matches: 9. The length of the CDR3 is 16 residues. In germline, CDR1 is LGHNA, CDR2 YSLEER.

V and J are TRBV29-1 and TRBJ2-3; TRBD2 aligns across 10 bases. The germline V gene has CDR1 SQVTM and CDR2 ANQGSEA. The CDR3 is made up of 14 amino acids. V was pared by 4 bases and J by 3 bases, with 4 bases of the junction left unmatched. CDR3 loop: CSVVAGGLTDTQYF. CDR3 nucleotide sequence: TGCAGCGTTGTAGCGGGGGGCTTAACAGATACGCAGTATTTT.

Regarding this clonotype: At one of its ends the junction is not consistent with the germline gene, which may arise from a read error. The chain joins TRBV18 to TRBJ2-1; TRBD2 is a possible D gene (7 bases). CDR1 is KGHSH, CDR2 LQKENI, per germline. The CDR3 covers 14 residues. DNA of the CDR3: TGTGCCAGCTCAGGGGGGGCCAACTACGATGAGCAGTTCTTC. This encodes CASSGGANYDEQFF.

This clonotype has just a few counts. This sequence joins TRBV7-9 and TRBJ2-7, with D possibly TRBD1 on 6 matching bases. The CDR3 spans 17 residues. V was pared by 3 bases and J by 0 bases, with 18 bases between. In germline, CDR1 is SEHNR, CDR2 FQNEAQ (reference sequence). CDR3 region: CASSFPEQGKSSYEQYF. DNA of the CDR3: TGTGCCAGCAGCTTTCCGGAACAGGGCAAGAGCTCCTACGAGCAGTACTTC.

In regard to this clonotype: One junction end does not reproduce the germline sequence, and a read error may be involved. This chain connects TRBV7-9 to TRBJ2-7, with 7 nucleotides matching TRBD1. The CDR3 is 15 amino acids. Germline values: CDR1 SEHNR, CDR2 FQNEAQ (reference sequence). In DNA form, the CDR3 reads TGTGCCAGCAGCTCGGGACAGCTAAATTCCTACAAGCAGTACTTC. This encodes CASSSGQLNSYKQYF.

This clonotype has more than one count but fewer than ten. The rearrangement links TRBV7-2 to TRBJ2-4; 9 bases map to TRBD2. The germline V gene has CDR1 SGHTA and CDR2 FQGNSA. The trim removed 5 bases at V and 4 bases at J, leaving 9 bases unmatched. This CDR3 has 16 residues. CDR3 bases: TGTGCCAGCAGCGTAACTAGCGGGTTGGTTAAAAACATTCAGTACTTC. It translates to CASSVTSGLVKNIQYF. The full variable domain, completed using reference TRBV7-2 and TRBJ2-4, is GAGVSQSPSNKVTEKGKDVELRCDPISGHTALYWYRQSLGQGLEFLIYFQGNSAPDKSGLPSDRFSAERTGGSVSTLTIQRTQQEDSAVYLCASSVTSGLVKNIQYFGAGTRLSVL.

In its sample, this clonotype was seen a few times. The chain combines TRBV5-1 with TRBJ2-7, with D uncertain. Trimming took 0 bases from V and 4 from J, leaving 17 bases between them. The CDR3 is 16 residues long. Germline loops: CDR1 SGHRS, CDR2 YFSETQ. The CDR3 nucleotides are TGCGCCAGCAGCTTGGGGTTAGGAGATCTTACTTACGAGCAGTACTTC. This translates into CASSLGLGDLTYEQYF. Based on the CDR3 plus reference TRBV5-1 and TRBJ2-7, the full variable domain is KAGVTQTPRYLIKTRGQQVTLSCSPISGHRSVSWYQQTPGQGLQFLFEYFSETQRNKGNFPGRFSGRQFSNSRSEMNVSTLELGDSALYLCASSLGLGDLTYEQYFGPGTRLTVT.

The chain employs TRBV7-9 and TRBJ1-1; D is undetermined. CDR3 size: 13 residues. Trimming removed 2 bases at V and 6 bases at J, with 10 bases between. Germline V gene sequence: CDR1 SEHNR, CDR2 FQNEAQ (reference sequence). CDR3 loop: CASSLTETSEAFF. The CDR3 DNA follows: TGTGCCAGCAGCTTAACAGAAACCTCTGAAGCTTTCTTT. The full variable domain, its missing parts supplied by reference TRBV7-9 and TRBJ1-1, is DTGVSQNPRHKITKRGQNVTFRCDPISEHNRLYWYRQTLGQGPEFLTYFQNEAQLEKSRLLSDRFSAERPKGSFSTLEIQRTEQGDSAMYLCASSLTETSEAFFGQGTRLTVV.

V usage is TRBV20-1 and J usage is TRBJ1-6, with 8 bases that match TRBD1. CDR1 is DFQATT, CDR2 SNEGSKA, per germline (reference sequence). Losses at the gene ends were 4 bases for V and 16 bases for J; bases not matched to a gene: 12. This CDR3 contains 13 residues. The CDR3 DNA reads TGCAGTGCTAAAGGACAGGGACTGCGAGTTCTCCACTTT. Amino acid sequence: CSAKGQGLRVLHF.

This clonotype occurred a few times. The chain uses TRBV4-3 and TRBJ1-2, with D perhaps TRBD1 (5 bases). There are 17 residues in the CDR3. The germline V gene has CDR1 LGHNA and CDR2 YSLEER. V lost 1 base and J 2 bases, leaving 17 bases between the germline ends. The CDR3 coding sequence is TGCGCCAGCAGCCAAGGGGCCCAGGCAGGGAAAAACTATGGCTACACCTTC. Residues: CASSQGAQAGKNYGYTF.

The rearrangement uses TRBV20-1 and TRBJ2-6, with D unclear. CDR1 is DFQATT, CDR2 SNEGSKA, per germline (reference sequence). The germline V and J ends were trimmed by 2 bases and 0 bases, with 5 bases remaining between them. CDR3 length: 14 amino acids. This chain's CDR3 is CSARKFSGANVLTF. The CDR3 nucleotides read TGCAGTGCTAGAAAGTTCTCTGGGGCCAACGTCCTGACTTTC.

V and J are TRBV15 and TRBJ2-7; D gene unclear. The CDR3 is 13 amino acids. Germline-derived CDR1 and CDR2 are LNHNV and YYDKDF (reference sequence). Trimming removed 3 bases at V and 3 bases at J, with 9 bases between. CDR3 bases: TGTGCCACCAGCAGGGACGGATTCTACGAGCAGTACTTC. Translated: CATSRDGFYEQYF.